This passage covers 18 T cell receptor beta chains from one sample sequenced in a study of tumor and adjacent non-tumor tissue in lung cancer. The template was RNA from unsorted bulk tissue. TCRbeta libraries were built with three rounds of nested PCR, modified from ARM-PCR. TCRdb reprocessed the multiplex PCR reads with MiXCR, giving one entry per CDR3 protein. Among about 200,000 distinct CDR3 sequences listed, around 70% were seen once. Sequenced input: lung tumor tissue. The receptors were gathered from a man between 60 and 75 years old with non-small cell lung cancer.

V is TRBV6-2 or TRBV6-3 and J is TRBJ1-1; D possibly corresponds to TRBD1 (5 bases). Per the germline V gene, CDR1 is MNHEY and CDR2 is SVGEGT. Between the trimmed V and J ends, which lost 2 bases and 4 bases, there was a span of 8 bases. The CDR3 spans 13 residues. The CDR3 DNA reads as TGTGCCAGCAGTTACCCGGGGGGCACTGAAGCTTTCTTT. Its translation is CASSYPGGTEAFF.

This clonotype came up a few times. This chain uses TRBV5-4 with TRBJ1-1, with TRBD1 as a possible D gene (6 bases). This CDR3 has 16 residues. V dropped 4 bases and J dropped 4 bases, with 20 bases sitting between them. CDR1 is SGHNT, CDR2 YYREEE, per germline (reference sequence). DNA of the CDR3: TGTGCCAGCAGCCCCGGTGTGGGGGCGTTGGGCACTGAAGCTTTCTTT. Translation: CASSPGVGALGTEAFF.

A note on this clonotype: Without the conserved terminal phenylalanine or tryptophan, this CDR3 likely stems from a read error. The gene calls are TRBV20-1 and TRBJ2-3; D may be TRBD2 (5 bases). The CDR3 loop spans 14 amino acids. Trimming left V 3 bases short and J 6 bases short, with 16 bases between. Germline CDR1 is DFQATT and CDR2 is SNEGSKA (reference sequence). The CDR3 DNA follows: TGCAGTGCTAGGGACTCCCGGATGTCGGATACGCAGTATTCT. It yields the protein CSARDSRMSDTQYS.

A note on this clonotype: A clone one base away is much larger, so this may be a read error. The DNA of the CDR3 is TGCAGTGCTAGTACAACGACAGTGGAATATGGCTACACCTTC. The encoded protein is CSASTTTVEYGYTF. This rearrangement joins TRBV20-1 to TRBJ1-2; TRBD1 is a possible D gene (5 bases). V shed 3 bases and J shed 5 bases, with 16 bases lying between them. Germline V gene sequence: CDR1 DFQATT, CDR2 SNEGSKA (reference sequence). This CDR3 is 14 amino acids long.

To note about this clonotype: This sequence may be a read error, since a much larger clone differs from it by one base. The gene calls are TRBV28 and TRBJ2-3; no clear D. The germline gives CDR1 MDHEN, CDR2 SYDVKM. The V end was cut by 2 bases, the J end by 1 base, with 7 bases between. The CDR3 consists of 14 residues. The CDR3 reads CASSLPECTDTQYF. The DNA of the CDR3 is TGTGCCAGCAGTTTACCGGAGTGCACAGATACGCAGTATTTT.

The chain recombines TRBV4-2 with TRBJ2-7, with D perhaps TRBD2 (5 bases). CDR1 is LGHNA and CDR2 is YNFKEQ in the germline V gene. This CDR3 comprises 15 residues. The ends were cut back, 1 base at V and 3 bases at J, with 13 bases in the middle. CDR3 in amino acids: CASSQGGRAGYEQYF. As DNA, the CDR3 is TGTGCCAGCAGCCAAGGTGGGAGAGCCGGCTACGAGCAGTACTTC.

On this clonotype itself: A much larger clonotype is one base distant, so this may be a read error. This sequence joins TRBV6-6 and TRBJ2-7; 9 positions agree with TRBD1. V trimming: 6 bases; J trimming: 8 bases; junction bases outside the gene matches: 8. CDR3 length: 13 residues. Germline CDR1 MNHNY, CDR2 SVGAGI (reference sequence). The CDR3 is CASRGQGLGKQYF. DNA of the CDR3: TGTGCCAGCAGGGGACAGGGTCTGGGCAAGCAGTACTTC.

The CDR3 bases are TGCAGCGTTGAAGAACTACAGGGAGGGCGAGAGACCCAGTACTTC. Translated: CSVEELQGGRETQYF. This chain uses TRBV29-1 with TRBJ2-5; possible D gene TRBD2, 7 bases. The germline CDR1 and CDR2 sequences are SQVTM and ANQGSEA. Trimming cost V 0 bases and J 4 bases, with 15 bases left between them. CDR3 length: 15 amino acids. Full variable domain (missing parts from reference TRBV29-1 and TRBJ2-5): SAVISQKPSRDICQRGTSLTIQCQVDSQVTMMFWYRQQPGQSLTLIATANQGSEATYESGFVIDKFPISRPNLTFSTLTVSNMSPEDSSIYLCSVEELQGGRETQYFGPGTRLLVL.

This clonotype was detected a few times. A much larger clonotype is one base distant, so this may be a read error. The V gene is TRBV11-3, the J gene TRBJ2-2; D possibly corresponds to TRBD2 (6 bases). Germline CDR1 and CDR2: SGHNT and YENEEA. The CDR3 runs 13 residues. DNA for the CDR3: TGTGCCAGCAGCCGCGGTCCGGACCGGGAGCTGGTTTTT. Translating gives CASSRGPDRELVF.

This chain links TRBV20-1 with TRBJ2-5; 10 positions agree with TRBD1. V lost 6 bases and J lost 2; bases outside the gene matches: 18. Germline V gene lookup returns CDR1 DFQATT and CDR2 SNEGSKA (reference sequence). The CDR3 loop spans 18 amino acids. The CDR3: CSAEPGQGPQGWQETQYF. DNA of the CDR3: TGCAGTGCAGAGCCGGGACAGGGGCCCCAAGGGTGGCAAGAGACCCAGTACTTC.

As for this clonotype: Without the conserved terminal phenylalanine or tryptophan, this CDR3 likely stems from a read error. Because the CDR3's place on the DNA is in doubt, the DNA is left out and the CDR3 is given as listed by TCRdb. The genes are TRBV6-1 and TRBJ2-2. The CDR3 is 11 residues long, ends included. The germline V gene has CDR1 MNHNS and CDR2 SASEGT. CDR3 amino acids: CASSTPRELSL.

With regard to this clonotype: Compared with germline, one end of the junction differs, possibly owing to a read error. The chain carries TRBV20-1 and TRBJ2-1; D not certain. The germline CDR1 and CDR2 sequences are DFQATT and SNEGSKA (reference sequence). The CDR3 is 13 amino acids. The CDR3 DNA reads TGCAGTGCTAGAGGGGCCTGTGCACATGAGCAGTTATTC. Translated, it gives CSARGACAHEQLF.

For this clonotype: The conserved closing phenylalanine or tryptophan is absent in this CDR3, likely reflecting a read error. The chain joins TRBV20-1 to TRBJ1-1; unclear D gene. The V end lost 6 bases, the J end lost 3 bases, and 8 bases lay between the germline ends. The V gene's germline CDR1 is DFQATT and CDR2 SNEGSKA (reference sequence). This CDR3 contains 11 residues. The CDR3 is CSATPHTEAFI. The CDR3, as DNA: TGCAGTGCGACACCACACACTGAAGCTTTCATT.

This chain joins TRBV12-3 or TRBV12-4 and TRBJ1-5; TRBD1 is a possible D gene (5 bases). The CDR3 runs to 17 residues. Trimming left V 3 bases short and J 4 bases short, with 19 bases between. CDR3: CASSFSGHGGVNQPQHF. DNA for the CDR3: TGTGCCAGCAGTTTCTCCGGGCACGGGGGGGTGAATCAGCCCCAGCATTTT.

Worth noting for this clonotype: The junction and the germline gene differ at one end; a read error may be behind it. The V and J genes are TRBV12-3 or TRBV12-4 and TRBJ2-5; maybe TRBD1 (6 bases). The CDR3 length is 15 residues. In nucleotides, the CDR3 is TGTGCCAGCGGTTTCGGATCTCAGGGGACGGAGACCCAGTACTTC. Protein: CASGFGSQGTETQYF.

The J gene is TRBJ2-1, the V gene TRBV20-1; D might be TRBD1 (5 bases). The V gene lost 3 bases and the J gene lost 3 bases, with 6 bases spanning the gap. The CDR3 has 12 residues. The V gene's germline CDR1 is DFQATT and CDR2 SNEGSKA (reference sequence). For the CDR3, the DNA is TGCAGTGCTAGGGACAACTACAATGAGCAGTTCTTC. Protein sequence: CSARDNYNEQFF.

With regard to this clonotype: Being one base from a much bigger clone, this may be a read error. No conserved phenylalanine or tryptophan is present at the end of the CDR3, so a read error is the likely explanation. J is TRBJ2-5 and V is TRBV11-2, with 11 bases that match TRBD1. The CDR3 has 15 residues. CDR1 SGHAT and CDR2 FQNNGV come from the germline V gene. V was pared by 4 bases and J by 5 bases, with 6 bases of the junction left unmatched. CDR3 in amino acids: CASSYGTGGHETQYL. Here the CDR3 DNA reads TGTGCCAGCAGCTACGGGACAGGGGGGCACGAGACCCAGTACCTC.

On this clonotype itself: This CDR3 fails to terminate in the conserved phenylalanine or tryptophan, so it likely reflects a read error. The V gene is TRBV4-2, the J gene TRBJ2-5; TRBD2 matches 7 bases. After removal of 2 bases from V and 3 bases from J, the junction contained 6 bases not matched to a gene. The CDR3 covers 15 residues. CDR1 is LGHNA and CDR2 is YNFKEQ in the germline V gene. The CDR3 DNA is TGTGCCAGCAGCCAACTTGGCACTAGCGAAGAGACCCAGTACATC. It yields the protein CASSQLGTSEETQYI.